The 30 T cell receptor beta chains below come from one sample, sequenced in a study of vaccination and CD4 T cells after COVID-19 (dated by TCRdb to between 2021 and 2023). Which antigens these TCRs recognize remains unknown. The sample's treatment or condition label is to be understood as: roughly 11-day PBMC culture with coronavirus spike peptide pools or control peptides (ViraFEST assay). CD4+ T cells from unexposed donors were collected before the COVID-19 pandemic (2011-2018). The library was made by PCR. Data came from an Illumina iSeq 100. DNA from cultured CD4+ T cells underwent TCR sequencing with the Oncomine TCR Beta short-read assay at the Johns Hopkins FTIC core. The QIAamp micro DNA kit was used to extract genomic DNA from the cultured CD4+ T cells. TCRdb itself trimmed the public reads at Q25 with fastp, ran MiXCR and retained productive beta chains. Rows matching on CDR3 protein sequence are summarized as one entry with the most common DNA and genes. Counted in this sample were around 10,000 distinct CDR3 sequences; 30% to 40% of them appeared once. Around a fifth of the sample is in the top ten clones.

The sample taken for sequencing was CD4+ T cells from blood, cultured in vitro. The receptors stem from a human donor in good health.

The V call is TRBV11-2, the J call TRBJ1-2; D is undetermined. This CDR3 region has 13 residues. V lost 0 bases and J lost 8, with 10 bases in between. Germline CDR1 reads SGHAT; CDR2 reads FQNNGV. In DNA form, the CDR3 reads TGTGCCAGCAGCTTAGACCCCAGCAGGGGCTACACCTTC. It translates to CASSLDPSRGYTF. The full variable domain, its missing parts supplied by reference TRBV11-2 and TRBJ1-2, is EAGVAQSPRYKIIEKRQSVAFWCNPISGHATLYWYQQILGQGPKLLIQFQNNGVVDDSQLPKDRFSAERLKGVDSTLKIQPAKLEDSAVYLCASSLDPSRGYTFGSGTRLTVV.

This clonotype was seen only a few times. The J gene is TRBJ2-1, the V gene TRBV7-3, with D tentatively TRBD2 (6 bases). CDR1 is SGHTA and CDR2 is FQGTGA in the germline V gene. V lost 5 bases and J lost 6, with 14 bases in between. This CDR3 is built from 14 residues. CDR3 protein: CASSVFSGPNEQFF. CDR3 nucleotides: TGTGCCAGCAGCGTCTTTAGCGGACCCAATGAGCAGTTCTTC.

This chain links TRBV7-9 with TRBJ1-4; D possibly corresponds to TRBD1 (5 bases). CDR1 and CDR2 from the germline V gene are SEHNR and FQNEAQ (reference sequence). The CDR3 spans 15 residues. V was pared by 0 bases and J by 6 bases, with 11 bases between. CDR3 residues: CASSLAAGYDEKLFF. Here the CDR3 DNA reads TGTGCCAGCAGCTTAGCGGCAGGGTACGATGAAAAACTGTTTTTT.

There are a few counts of this clonotype. In DNA form, the CDR3 reads TGTGCCAGTAGAGAACAGAACTATGGCTACACCTTC. It codes for CASREQNYGYTF. J is TRBJ1-2 and V is TRBV19, with D unclear. This CDR3 comprises 12 residues. Germline-derived CDR1 and CDR2 are LNHDA and SQIVND (reference sequence). V was cut by 6 bases and J by 2 bases, with 7 bases left in between.

The chain links TRBV27 to TRBJ2-7, with no clear D. The CDR3 loop spans 12 amino acids. CDR1 is MNHEY and CDR2 is SMNVEV in the germline V gene (reference sequence). Trimming took 4 bases from V and 0 from J, leaving 4 bases between them. Here the CDR3 DNA reads TGTGCCAGCAGTTCGAGCTCCTACGAGCAGTACTTC. Protein sequence: CASSSSSYEQYF.

The gene calls are TRBV5-1 and TRBJ1-3; D remains unclear. This CDR3 is 12 amino acids long. The germline gives CDR1 SGHRS, CDR2 YFSETQ. Trimming took off 3 bases at V and 4 bases at J, with 5 bases between the two ends. The CDR3 loop is CASSSQGNTIYF. The CDR3 coding sequence is TGCGCCAGCAGCTCACAGGGAAACACCATATATTTT.

In its sample, this clonotype was seen once. The chain joins TRBV18 to TRBJ2-2; the D gene is possibly TRBD2 (6 bases). The CDR3 extends over 15 amino acids. The V gene's germline CDR1 is KGHSH and CDR2 LQKENI. The V end lost 4 bases, the J end lost 0 bases, and 9 bases lay between the germline ends. This CDR3 reads CASSRRAANTGELFF. The CDR3 DNA reads as TGTGCCAGCTCACGGAGGGCAGCGAACACCGGGGAGCTGTTTTTT.

This clonotype was found a few times. This chain links TRBV5-1 with TRBJ2-5; TRBD1 agrees at 9 bases. This CDR3 is built from 14 residues. The germline CDR1 and CDR2 sequences are SGHRS and YFSETQ. After removal of 1 base from V and 5 bases from J, the junction contained 3 bases not matched to a gene. CDR3 loop: CASSLTGGLETQYF. Here the CDR3 DNA reads TGCGCCAGCAGCTTGACAGGGGGCCTGGAGACCCAGTACTTC.

The CDR3 DNA reads as TGTGCCAGCAGCTCCTCAGGTTTGGACACTGAAGCTTTCTTT. Translating it yields CASSSSGLDTEAFF. This chain uses TRBV7-2 with TRBJ1-1; D is unresolved. CDR1 and CDR2 from the germline V gene are SGHTA and FQGNSA. The CDR3 is 14 amino acids. V lost 4 bases to trimming and J lost 3 bases, with 12 bases between them.

By its share, this clonotype is medium-sized. This rearrangement joins TRBV5-6 to TRBJ1-2, with 9 bases fitting TRBD1. In germline, CDR1 is SGHDT, CDR2 YYEEEE. This CDR3 is 14 amino acids long. The J segment lost 8 bases and the V segment lost 0 bases, leaving 5 bases of the junction unmatched. The CDR3 sequence is CASSLAGTGRGYTF. In DNA, the CDR3 is TGTGCCAGCAGCTTGGCCGGGACAGGGCGAGGCTACACCTTC.

V usage is TRBV20-1 and J usage is TRBJ2-7, with 11 bases that match TRBD2. Germline CDR1 is DFQATT and CDR2 is SNEGSKA (reference sequence). CDR3 length equals 15 residues. V lost 3 bases and J lost 7; bases outside the gene matches: 11. CDR3 in amino acids: CSASYLAGGREEQYF. CDR3 bases: TGCAGTGCTAGTTACCTAGCGGGAGGCCGGGAAGAGCAGTACTTC.

This clonotype has more than one count but fewer than ten. The chain is built from TRBV6-2 or TRBV6-3 and TRBJ2-3; 9 bases fit TRBD2. Germline V gene lookup returns CDR1 MNHEY and CDR2 SVGEGT. The length of the CDR3 is 15 residues. After removal of 6 bases from V and 3 bases from J, the junction contained 7 bases not matched to a gene. CDR3 region: CASSSSGRGTDTQYF. The CDR3, as DNA: TGTGCCAGCAGCAGTAGCGGGAGAGGGACAGATACGCAGTATTTT.

Turning to this clonotype: One end of the junction fails to match germline, which may point to a read error. The chain couples TRBV20-1 to TRBJ2-5; D is unclear. The CDR3 runs 11 residues. Germline V CDR1 and CDR2: DFQATT, SNEGSKA (reference sequence). CDR3 sequence reads: CSARDVENQYF. The CDR3 DNA reads as TGCAGTGCTAGAGATGTGGAGAACCAGTACTTC.

The gene calls are TRBV5-1 and TRBJ1-2; D ambiguous. The CDR3 sequence is 15 residues long. Trimming removed 0 bases at V and 4 bases at J, with 13 bases between. Germline V CDR1 and CDR2: SGHRS, YFSETQ. CDR3 in amino acids: CASSLDNPRFYGYTF. CDR3 nucleotide sequence: TGCGCCAGCAGCTTGGACAATCCAAGATTCTATGGCTACACCTTC.

CDR3 nucleotides: TGCAGTGCCCTTTCAAGGGGGCTAGGCAATCAGCCCCAGCATTTT. This encodes CSALSRGLGNQPQHF. The V and J genes are TRBV20-1 and TRBJ1-5, with 7 bases aligning to TRBD1. CDR3 size: 15 residues. Germline CDR1 and CDR2: DFQATT and SNEGSKA (reference sequence). J lost 2 bases, V lost 6 bases, and 10 bases had no gene match.

The gene calls are TRBV20-1 and TRBJ2-2; no clear D. CDR3 size: 14 residues. Germline assignment: CDR1 DFQATT and CDR2 SNEGSKA (reference sequence). Trimming left V 6 bases short and J 0 bases short, with 11 bases between. The CDR3 spells CSAVRHANTGELFF. CDR3 sequence (DNA): TGCAGTGCGGTGCGGCACGCGAACACCGGGGAGCTGTTTTTT.

This chain connects TRBV28 to TRBJ1-1; D possibly corresponds to TRBD1 (5 bases). This CDR3 spans 14 amino acids. Trimming pared 5 bases from V and 1 base from J, leaving 11 bases between. Germline assignment: CDR1 MDHEN and CDR2 SYDVKM. The CDR3 is CASSDPGSNTEAFF. The CDR3, as DNA: TGTGCCAGCAGTGACCCAGGGTCGAACACTGAAGCTTTCTTT. Looking up the rest from reference TRBV28 and TRBJ1-1 gives the full variable domain: DVKVTQSSRYLVKRTGEKVFLECVQDMDHENMFWYRQDPGLGLRLIYFSYDVKMKEKGDIPEGYSVSREKKERFSLILESASTNQTSMYLCASSDPGSNTEAFFGQGTRLTVV.

The chain uses TRBV20-1 and TRBJ2-3, with 7 nucleotides matching TRBD2. Germline CDR1 and CDR2: DFQATT and SNEGSKA (reference sequence). Trimming took 3 bases from V and 0 from J; bases not matched to a gene: 6. This CDR3 has 15 residues. The CDR3 DNA follows: TGCAGTGCTAGCCTGGCGGGAGAGAGCACAGATACGCAGTATTTT. Translation gives CSASLAGESTDTQYF.

A word on this clonotype: A junction end diverges from the germline sequence, so it may reflect a read error. J is TRBJ1-1 and V is TRBV4-1; D uncertain. Germline V gene data show CDR1 as MGHRA and CDR2 as YSYEKL. The CDR3 spans 15 residues. The CDR3 DNA reads as TGCGCCAGCAGACAAGGGCTGGGTCGGAACACTGAAGCTTTCTTT. It translates to CASRQGLGRNTEAFF.

This clonotype occurred a few times. This chain uses TRBV20-1 with TRBJ1-1; no firm D call. Germline V lookup: CDR1 DFQATT, CDR2 SNEGSKA (reference sequence). The CDR3 spans 13 residues. V shed 3 bases and J shed 4 bases, with 12 bases lying between them. CDR3 sequence: CSASWLGPTEAFF. As DNA, the CDR3 is TGCAGTGCTAGCTGGTTGGGTCCCACTGAAGCTTTCTTT.

This clonotype turned up a few times. The V call is TRBV6-1, the J call TRBJ2-7, with D perhaps given as TRBD1 or TRBD2 (5 bases each). This CDR3 has 13 amino acids. The V end was cut by 11 bases, the J end by 3 bases, with 17 bases between. Germline V CDR1 and CDR2: MNHNS, SASEGT. CDR3 DNA sequence: TGTGCCTCCCAGACGGGGCAGGGCTACGAGCAGTACTTC. Amino acids: CASQTGQGYEQYF.

A remark on this clonotype: Sequence at one end of the junction differs from germline and may be a read error. CDR3 nucleotide sequence: TGTGCCAGTAGGATAGGAGGAGGGGGCCGCCTAGGCTACACCTTC. It yields the protein CASRIGGGGRLGYTF. The chain couples TRBV19 to TRBJ1-2; 7 bases are a match to TRBD1. CDR3 length: 15 residues. CDR1 is LNHDA, CDR2 SQIVND, per germline (reference sequence).

This clonotype showed up just once. The gene calls are TRBV12-3 or TRBV12-4 and TRBJ2-5; D possibly corresponds to TRBD2 (6 bases). V was pared by 2 bases and J by 5 bases, with 15 bases between. The CDR3 has 15 residues. CDR3 DNA sequence: TGTGCCAGCAGTTTAACCTCAGGAGGGCGGGAGACCCAGTACTTC. Translating gives CASSLTSGGRETQYF.

A few counts support this clonotype. V usage is TRBV27 and J usage is TRBJ2-7; 8 nucleotides line up with TRBD1. The CDR3 is 13 amino acids. Losses at the gene ends were 5 bases for V and 2 bases for J; bases not matched to a gene: 2. Per germline, CDR1 MNHEY and CDR2 SMNVEV (reference sequence). This CDR3 is CASSRDRTYEQYF. The CDR3 nucleotides read TGTGCCAGCAGTAGGGACAGGACCTACGAGCAGTACTTC.

The rearrangement joins TRBV7-2 to TRBJ1-2; D remains ambiguous. This CDR3 spans 14 amino acids. Trimming cost V 5 bases and J 6 bases, with 16 bases left between them. Germline V gene lookup returns CDR1 SGHTA and CDR2 FQGNSA. This CDR3 is CASSPTRARDGYTF. For the CDR3, the DNA is TGTGCCAGCAGCCCGACCCGGGCCCGGGATGGCTACACCTTC.

The genes are TRBV5-1 and TRBJ2-7; 10 bases line up with TRBD2. The CDR3 sequence is 15 residues long. Germline lookup yields CDR1 SGHRS and CDR2 YFSETQ. J lost 5 bases, V lost 3 bases, and 8 bases had no gene match. The DNA for the CDR3 is TGCGCCAGCAGCTCCGGGAGGACTAGCGGAGACGAGCAGTACTTC. Residues: CASSSGRTSGDEQYF.

This clonotype was seen more than once but under ten times. The V gene is TRBV2, the J gene TRBJ1-2; no clear D. V was cut by 6 bases and J by 6 bases, with 8 bases left in between. The length of the CDR3 is 11 residues. The germline CDR1 and CDR2 sequences are SNHLY and FYNNEI. CDR3 loop: CASRTGDGYTF. CDR3 nucleotide sequence: TGTGCCAGCAGGACTGGGGATGGCTACACCTTC.

In its sample, this clonotype was seen a few times. The V call is TRBV6-5, the J call TRBJ1-2, with D possibly being TRBD1 (6 bases). The CDR3 runs 13 residues. Germline loops: CDR1 MNHEY, CDR2 SVGAGI. Trimming took off 4 bases at V and 4 bases at J, with 10 bases between the two ends. CDR3 DNA: TGTGCCAGCAGTTTCGCAGGGGCCTATGGCTACACCTTC. The encoded protein is CASSFAGAYGYTF.

The chain couples TRBV19 to TRBJ2-5; no firm D call. The CDR3 length is 17 residues. The V end lost 3 bases, the J end lost 5 bases, and 22 bases lay between the germline ends. Germline CDR1 is LNHDA and CDR2 is SQIVND (reference sequence). The CDR3 is CASSITAGGRFAETQYF. CDR3 DNA: TGTGCCAGTAGTATTACCGCCGGCGGTAGGTTCGCGGAGACCCAGTACTTC.

This clonotype has just a few counts. This rearrangement joins TRBV29-1 to TRBJ2-7; TRBD1 might be the D (6 bases). The germline CDR1 and CDR2 sequences are SQVTM and ANQGSEA. This CDR3 has 10 residues. The V gene lost 4 bases and the J gene lost 6 bases, with 7 bases spanning the gap. The CDR3 DNA reads TGCAGCGTTGTCAGGGGCGAGCAGTACTTC. Translation: CSVVRGEQYF.